The T cell receptor beta chain under discussion was sequenced for a study of neurological immune-mediated disorders. Study results and caveats: The multiple sclerosis repertoire cluster had no clinical or MRI correlate.

TCRdb re-analysed the 5' RACE reads in MiXCR, keeping a single row per CDR3 protein. The sample holds over 65,000 distinct CDR3 sequences; 2.5% to 3% are singletons and the top ten take 1.1%. The CDR3 contains 13 residues. Trimming removed 1 base from V and 2 bases from J, with 5 bases in between. Germline V lookup: CDR1 KGHSH, CDR2 LQKENI. Concerning this clonotype: Its antigen is not known.

The receptor was derived from a woman aged 25 to 39 with multiple sclerosis. V gene TRBV18 combines with J gene TRBJ2-5; D unclear. Sequenced sample: PBMCs. The CDR3 region is CASSPLQQETQYF. The CDR3 DNA sequence: TGTGCCAGCTCACCACTGCAGCAAGAGACCCAGTACTTC.